This TCR beta chain was captured in a study of shared clonotypes between healthy human individuals. The protocol was immunoSEQ multiplex PCR, while the TCRdb copy is restricted to in-frame clones and leaves out a portion. Among around 2.1 million clones, under 95% were seen once, and the ten largest hold more than 1.5%. This CDR3 is built from 14 residues. Germline loops: CDR1 SGDLS, CDR2 YYNGEE. V shed 6 bases and J shed 0 bases, with 12 bases lying between them. As defined, naive CD8 cells were CD45RO-negative and positively selected for CCR7, with terminally differentiated effector memory CD45RA+ cells excluded.

The chain has TRBV9 and TRBJ1-2; no firm D call. The source of this sequence is a man in his late teens or twenties in good health. Some clones in this sample may be carry-over from other donors' samples. Source material: naive CD8+ T cells from PBMCs. CDR3 DNA sequence: TGTGCCAGCACCCCTTTCAAGACTAACTATGGCTACACCTTC. Translated, it gives CASTPFKTNYGYTF. Complete variable domain (other parts from reference TRBV9 and TRBJ1-2): DSGVTQTPKHLITATGQRVTLRCSPRSGDLSVYWYQQSLDQGLQFLIQYYNGEERAKGNILERFSAQQFPDLHSELNLSSLELGDSALYFCASTPFKTNYGYTFGSGTRLTVV.